A single sample gave rise to the 23 T cell receptor beta chains below, sequenced in a study of Ad26.COV2.S vaccination and SARS-CoV-2 variants. Treatment in this sample: roughly 18 received Ad26.COV2.S at low or high dose, single or two shots; about 5 received placebo; per-sample allocation not given. It was on day 63 after the first vaccine or placebo injection that samples were taken. Produced via immunoSEQ multiplex PCR; TCRdb's table is partial and in-frame only. The sample contains 400,000 to 450,000 clones, roughly 91% of which appear only once. Specimen: peripheral blood, collected in a trial of Ad26.COV2.S vaccine versus placebo. Receptors originate from a person aged 18-60 years who received the Ad26.COV2.S COVID-19 vaccine or a placebo.

The J gene is TRBJ2-2, the V gene TRBV29-1; maybe TRBD1 (6 bases). Germline V gene lookup returns CDR1 SQVTM and CDR2 ANQGSEA. CDR3 length: 15 amino acids. V shed 0 bases and J shed 4 bases, with 12 bases lying between them. The chain's CDR3 is CSVEEGAIGTGELFF. CDR3 nucleotides: TGCAGCGTTGAAGAGGGGGCGATTGGCACCGGGGAGCTGTTTTTT.

CDR3 residues: CASSLLGQNYEQYF. The CDR3 DNA is TGTGCCAGCAGTCTACTGGGACAGAACTACGAGCAGTACTTC. The chain recombines TRBV6-2 or TRBV6-3 with TRBJ2-7; 7 nucleotides match TRBD1. The CDR3 runs 14 residues. Germline V gene data show CDR1 as MNHEY and CDR2 as SVGEGT. The V and J ends lost 5 bases and 3 bases, in that order; junction bases with no gene match: 7.

This chain connects TRBV5-1 to TRBJ2-7, with 9 bases that match TRBD1. Germline lookup yields CDR1 SGHRS and CDR2 YFSETQ. CDR3 length equals 15 residues. V dropped 4 bases and J dropped 4; count of bases not matched to a gene: 9. The CDR3 region has the DNA TGCGCCAGCAGCCGAGGTGGGACAGGGCCTTACGAGCAGTACTTC. It translates to CASSRGGTGPYEQYF.

The chain recombines TRBV5-5 with TRBJ2-1; D is unclear. The CDR3 is 19 residues long. Trimming stripped 4 bases from V and 0 bases from J, with 23 bases between. Looked up from germline, CDR1 is SGHKS and CDR2 is YYEKEE (reference sequence). This chain's CDR3 is CASSLAPVGRRPSYNEQFF. CDR3 nucleotides: TGTGCCAGCAGCCTTGCCCCCGTAGGACGGAGACCCTCCTACAATGAGCAGTTCTTC.

This chain links TRBV4-2 with TRBJ2-1, with a possible D match to TRBD2 (6 bases). Looked up from germline, CDR1 is LGHNA and CDR2 is YNFKEQ. The V gene lost 0 bases and the J gene lost 0 bases, with 12 bases spanning the gap. The length of the CDR3 is 17 residues. The CDR3: CASSQDSATSSYNEQFF. The CDR3 DNA reads as TGTGCCAGCAGCCAAGATTCCGCGACTAGCTCCTACAATGAGCAGTTCTTC.

This clone has just one count. The chain joins TRBV27 to TRBJ2-3; TRBD2 might be the D (6 bases). Trimming removed 1 base at V and 3 bases at J, with 14 bases between. Germline loops: CDR1 MNHEY, CDR2 SMNVEV (reference sequence). The CDR3 covers 16 residues. The CDR3 spells CASSLYRGSWTDTQYF. CDR3 nucleotides: TGTGCCAGCAGTTTATACCGGGGGTCGTGGACAGATACGCAGTATTTT.

V usage is TRBV24-1 and J usage is TRBJ2-3, with 7 bases matching TRBD1. Trimming at V came to 6 bases and at J to 7 bases, leaving 12 bases not matched to a gene. CDR1 and CDR2 from the germline V gene are KGHDR and SFDVKD. The length of the CDR3 is 15 residues. CDR3 sequence: CATSLTGERSHTQYF. For the CDR3, the DNA is TGTGCCACCAGTCTTACAGGGGAACGGTCCCATACGCAGTATTTT.

V and J are TRBV7-3 and TRBJ2-1; 9 bases fit TRBD2. The germline V gene encodes CDR1 SGHTA and CDR2 FQGTGA. V lost 2 bases to trimming and J lost 9 bases; unmatched junction nucleotides: 8. The CDR3 contains 15 residues. CDR3 DNA sequence: TGTGCCAGCAGCTTAGTAGCGGGAGCGGTCGGTGAGCAGTTCTTC. This codes for CASSLVAGAVGEQFF.

The V gene is TRBV19, the J gene TRBJ2-2; 7 bases map to TRBD1. CDR3 length: 15 residues. V lost 6 bases to trimming and J lost 3 bases; unmatched junction nucleotides: 7. The germline gives CDR1 LNHDA, CDR2 SQIVND (reference sequence). The CDR3 bases are TGTGCCAGTAGAGACAGGGTAGAGGACACCGGGGAGCTGTTTTTT. Protein product: CASRDRVEDTGELFF.

The genes are TRBV7-6 and TRBJ2-7; TRBD2 matches 14 bases. V shed 5 bases and J 4 bases; nucleotides not matched to a gene: 4. Per germline, CDR1 SGHVS and CDR2 FNYEAQ. The CDR3 is made up of 15 amino acids. DNA for the CDR3: TGTGCCAGCAGCCTAGGGACTAGCGGGAGTTACGAGCAGTACTTC. Encoded protein: CASSLGTSGSYEQYF.

The CDR3 nucleotides read TGTGCCAGCAGCTTAGTTAGGACCGAGGGACTCTATGGCTACACCTTC. This gives the protein CASSLVRTEGLYGYTF. The V and J genes are TRBV7-9 and TRBJ1-2; TRBD1 might be the D (5 bases). V was cut by 1 base and J by 4 bases, with 16 bases left in between. The CDR3 sequence is 16 residues long. Germline CDR1 is SEHNR and CDR2 is FQNEAQ (reference sequence).

The V and J genes are TRBV3-1 (or the pseudogene TRBV3-2) and TRBJ2-1; D unresolved. CDR1 LGHDT and CDR2 YNNKEL come from the germline V gene (reference sequence). CDR3 length: 17 amino acids. V was shortened by 1 base and J by 3 bases, with 16 bases between the two germline ends. DNA of the CDR3: TGTGCCAGCAGCCAAGTTTCCTCGGGTGGTTACTACAATGAGCAGTTCTTC. Translated: CASSQVSSGGYYNEQFF.

The genes are TRBV10-1 and TRBJ1-1, with 10 bases that match TRBD1. Trimming at V came to 7 bases and at J to 0 bases, leaving 11 bases not matched to a gene. This CDR3 has 17 residues. Per the germline V gene, CDR1 is WNHNN and CDR2 is SYGVQD (reference sequence). CDR3 DNA sequence: TGCGCCAGCATCCCGGGACAGGGGATCTTCCTGAACACTGAAGCTTTCTTT. Translated, it gives CASIPGQGIFLNTEAFF.

The chain couples TRBV18 to TRBJ1-1; D gene ambiguous. Trimming shortened V by 3 bases and J by 3 bases, and 11 bases separated the two germline ends. This CDR3 has 14 amino acids. From germline, CDR1 is KGHSH and CDR2 LQKENI. CDR3 bases: TGTGCCAGCTCACCGGAAAACAGCCACACTGAAGCTTTCTTT. This encodes CASSPENSHTEAFF.

V is TRBV5-4 and J is TRBJ2-5, with D possibly being TRBD2 (9 bases). Germline V gene sequence: CDR1 SGHNT, CDR2 YYREEE (reference sequence). This CDR3 comprises 18 residues. Trimming shortened V by 0 bases and J by 5 bases, and 23 bases separated the two germline ends. CDR3 DNA: TGTGCCAGCAGCTTGGGGCGACTAGCGGCAAACAGGGGGGAGACCCAGTACTTC. As protein: CASSLGRLAANRGETQYF.

The chain has TRBV28 and TRBJ2-7, with D perhaps matching TRBD1 or TRBD2 (5 bases each). Trimming removed 4 bases at V and 0 bases at J, with 10 bases between. The CDR3 covers 14 residues. Per germline, CDR1 MDHEN and CDR2 SYDVKM. The CDR3 DNA sequence: TGTGCCAGCAGTTCTGGGACCCTCTCCTACGAGCAGTACTTC. It translates to CASSSGTLSYEQYF. Looking up the rest from reference TRBV28 and TRBJ2-7 gives the full variable domain: DVKVTQSSRYLVKRTGEKVFLECVQDMDHENMFWYRQDPGLGLRLIYFSYDVKMKEKGDIPEGYSVSREKKERFSLILESASTNQTSMYLCASSSGTLSYEQYFGPGTRLTVT.

Here the CDR3 reads CAWRQGVNSPLHF. The CDR3 DNA is TGTGCCTGGAGACAGGGGGTCAATTCACCCCTCCACTTT. The chain is built from TRBV30 and TRBJ1-6; 8 nucleotides agree with TRBD1. From germline, CDR1 is GTSNPN and CDR2 SVGIG (reference sequence). Trimming took 3 bases from V and 7 from J; bases not matched to a gene: 2. The CDR3 sequence is 13 residues long.

This clone showed up just once. The chain combines TRBV19 with TRBJ2-6; the match to TRBD1 covers 10 bases. V lost 3 bases and J lost 4; bases outside the gene matches: 9. Germline assignment: CDR1 LNHDA and CDR2 SQIVND (reference sequence). This CDR3 has 18 amino acids. DNA of the CDR3: TGTGCCAGTAGTATCGCGGGACAGGGGCTCCGCGGGGCCAACGTCCTGACTTTC. It translates to CASSIAGQGLRGANVLTF.

The chain employs TRBV28 and TRBJ2-7, with 7 nucleotides matching TRBD1. V lost 5 bases and J lost 4; bases outside the gene matches: 17. The CDR3 length is 17 residues. Germline V CDR1 and CDR2: MDHEN, SYDVKM. The CDR3 loop is CASSPQPGTAILYEQYF. The CDR3 nucleotides read TGTGCCAGCAGTCCGCAACCCGGGACAGCCATCTTATACGAGCAGTACTTC.

The CDR3 DNA sequence: TGTGCCAGCAGCAAAGGGGCTGACAGGGGGCTTAGCAATCAGCCCCAGCATTTT. Translating gives CASSKGADRGLSNQPQHF. The chain recombines TRBV21-1 with TRBJ1-5; the table's TRBD1 call for D was not verified on the DNA. TRBV21-1 is a pseudogene segment. CDR3 length: 18 residues.

This clone appeared once. The CDR3 is CASSPPSGVNNEQFF. The DNA of the CDR3 is TGTGCCAGCAGCCCCCCCTCGGGAGTCAACAATGAGCAGTTCTTC. The chain couples TRBV7-6 to TRBJ2-1; perhaps TRBD2 as D (6 bases). V was trimmed by 5 bases and J by 5 bases, leaving 16 bases between them. Per germline, CDR1 SGHVS and CDR2 FNYEAQ. This CDR3 is 15 amino acids long.

This chain joins TRBV28 and TRBJ2-4, with 8 bases aligning to TRBD2. V lost 4 bases to trimming and J lost 2 bases; unmatched junction nucleotides: 4. This CDR3 comprises 15 residues. CDR1 and CDR2 from the germline V gene are MDHEN and SYDVKM. CDR3 in DNA: TGTGCCAGCAGTTCCCCGGGAGGGACCAAAAACATTCAGTACTTC. Its protein is CASSSPGGTKNIQYF.

A single count supports this clone. This chain joins TRBV19 and TRBJ2-6, with 8 bases identical to TRBD1. With V trimmed by 10 bases and J by 2 bases, 10 bases remained unmatched. There are 16 residues in the CDR3. Germline V gives CDR1 LNHDA, CDR2 SQIVND (reference sequence). The CDR3 loop is CATGATGETGANVLTF. CDR3 nucleotides: TGTGCCACAGGCGCGACAGGGGAGACTGGGGCCAACGTCCTGACTTTC. Complete variable domain (other parts from reference TRBV19 and TRBJ2-6): DGGITQSPKYLFRKEGQNVTLSCEQNLNHDAMYWYRQDPGQGLRLIYYSQIVNDFQKGDIAEGYSVSREKKESFPLTVTSAQKNPTAFYLCATGATGETGANVLTFGAGSRLTVL.